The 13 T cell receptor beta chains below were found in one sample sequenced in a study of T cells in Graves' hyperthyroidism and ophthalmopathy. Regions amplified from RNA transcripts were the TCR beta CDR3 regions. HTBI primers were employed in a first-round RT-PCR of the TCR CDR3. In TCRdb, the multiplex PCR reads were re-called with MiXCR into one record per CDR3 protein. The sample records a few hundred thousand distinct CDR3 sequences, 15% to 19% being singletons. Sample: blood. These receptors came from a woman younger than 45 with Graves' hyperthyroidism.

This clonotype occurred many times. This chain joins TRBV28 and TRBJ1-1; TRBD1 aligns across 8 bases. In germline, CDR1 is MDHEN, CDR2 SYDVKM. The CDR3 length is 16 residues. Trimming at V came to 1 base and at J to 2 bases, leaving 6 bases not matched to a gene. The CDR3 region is CASSLFEGQGNTEAFF. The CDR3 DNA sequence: TGTGCCAGCAGTTTATTTGAAGGACAGGGTAACACTGAAGCTTTCTTT. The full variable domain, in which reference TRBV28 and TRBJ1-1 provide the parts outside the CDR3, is DVKVTQSSRYLVKRTGEKVFLECVQDMDHENMFWYRQDPGLGLRLIYFSYDVKMKEKGDIPEGYSVSREKKERFSLILESASTNQTSMYLCASSLFEGQGNTEAFFGQGTRLTVV.

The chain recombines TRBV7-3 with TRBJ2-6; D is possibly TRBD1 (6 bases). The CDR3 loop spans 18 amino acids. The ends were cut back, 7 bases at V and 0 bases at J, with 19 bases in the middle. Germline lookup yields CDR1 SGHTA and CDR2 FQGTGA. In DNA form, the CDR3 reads TGTGCCAGCACCCCCTTAGGGACACCCGTCTCTGGGGCCAACGTCCTGACTTTC. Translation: CASTPLGTPVSGANVLTF.

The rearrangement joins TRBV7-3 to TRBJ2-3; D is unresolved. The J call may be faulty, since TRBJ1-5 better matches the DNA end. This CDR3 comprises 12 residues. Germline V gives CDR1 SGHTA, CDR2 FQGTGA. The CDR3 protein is CASSSLGDTQHF. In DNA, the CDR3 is TGTGCCAGCAGCTCCCTGGGTGATACGCAGCATTTT.

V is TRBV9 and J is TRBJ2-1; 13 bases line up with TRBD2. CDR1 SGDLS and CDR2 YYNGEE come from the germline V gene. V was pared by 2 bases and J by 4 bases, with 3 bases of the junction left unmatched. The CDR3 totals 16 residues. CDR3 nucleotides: TGTGCCAGCAGCGTGGTGGGACTAGCGGGGTACAATGAGCAGTTCTTC. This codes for CASSVVGLAGYNEQFF.

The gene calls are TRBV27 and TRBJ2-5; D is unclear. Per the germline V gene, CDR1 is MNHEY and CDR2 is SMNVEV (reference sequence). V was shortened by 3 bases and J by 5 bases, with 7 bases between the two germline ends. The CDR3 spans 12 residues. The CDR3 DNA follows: TGTGCCAGCAGTTTCCCGAGGGAGACCCAGTACTTC. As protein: CASSFPRETQYF.

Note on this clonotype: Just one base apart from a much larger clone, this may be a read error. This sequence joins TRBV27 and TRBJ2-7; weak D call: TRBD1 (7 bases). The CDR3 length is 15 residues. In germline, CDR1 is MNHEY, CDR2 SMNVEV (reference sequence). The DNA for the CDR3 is TGTGCCAGCAGTTTAAAGTCAGGGGGGTCCTACGGGCAGTACTTC. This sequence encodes CASSLKSGGSYGQYF.

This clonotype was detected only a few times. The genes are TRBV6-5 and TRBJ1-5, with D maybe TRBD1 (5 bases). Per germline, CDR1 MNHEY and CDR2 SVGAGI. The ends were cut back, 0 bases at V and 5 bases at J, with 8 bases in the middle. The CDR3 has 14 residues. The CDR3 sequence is CASSYSWGDQPQHF. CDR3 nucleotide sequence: TGTGCCAGCAGTTACTCGTGGGGCGATCAGCCCCAGCATTTT.

The CDR3 sequence is CASSLPGVRETDTQYF. CDR3 DNA sequence: TGCGCCAGCAGCCTTCCCGGCGTGCGGGAAACAGATACGCAGTATTTT. V is TRBV4-1 and J is TRBJ2-3; perhaps TRBD2 as D (6 bases). Germline lookup yields CDR1 MGHRA and CDR2 YSYEKL. Trimming took 4 bases from V and 3 from J, leaving 17 bases between them. This CDR3 is 16 amino acids long.

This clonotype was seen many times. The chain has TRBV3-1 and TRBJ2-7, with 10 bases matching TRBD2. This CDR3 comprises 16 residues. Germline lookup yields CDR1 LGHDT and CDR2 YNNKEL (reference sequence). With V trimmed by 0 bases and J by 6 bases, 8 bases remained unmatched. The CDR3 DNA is TGTGCCAGCAGCCAAGACCAAGCGGGAGGGCCGGTCGAGCAGTACTTC. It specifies CASSQDQAGGPVEQYF.

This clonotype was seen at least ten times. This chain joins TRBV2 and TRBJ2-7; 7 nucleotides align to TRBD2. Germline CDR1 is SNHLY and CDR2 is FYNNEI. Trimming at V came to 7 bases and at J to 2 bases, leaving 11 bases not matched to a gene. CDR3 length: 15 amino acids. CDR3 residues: CASTPSAGTTYEQYF. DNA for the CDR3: TGTGCCAGCACACCGTCAGCGGGGACCACCTACGAGCAGTACTTC.

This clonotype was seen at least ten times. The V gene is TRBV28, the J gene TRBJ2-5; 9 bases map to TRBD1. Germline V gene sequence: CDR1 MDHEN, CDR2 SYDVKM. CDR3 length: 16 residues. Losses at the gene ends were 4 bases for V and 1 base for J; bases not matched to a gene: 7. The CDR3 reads CASSSRTGEVQETQYF. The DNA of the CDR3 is TGTGCCAGCAGTTCTCGGACAGGGGAAGTCCAAGAGACCCAGTACTTC.

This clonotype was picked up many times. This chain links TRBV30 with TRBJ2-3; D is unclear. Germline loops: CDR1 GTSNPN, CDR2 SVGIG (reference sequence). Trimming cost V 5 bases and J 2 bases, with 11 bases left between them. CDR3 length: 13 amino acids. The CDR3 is CAWEWQNTDTQYF. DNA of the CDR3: TGTGCCTGGGAGTGGCAGAACACAGATACGCAGTATTTT.

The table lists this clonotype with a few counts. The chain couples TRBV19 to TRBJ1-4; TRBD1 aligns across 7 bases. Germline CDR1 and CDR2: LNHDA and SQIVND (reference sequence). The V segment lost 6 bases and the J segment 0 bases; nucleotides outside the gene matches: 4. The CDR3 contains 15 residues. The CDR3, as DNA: TGTGCCAGTAGCGACACAGGGGCAACTAATGAAAAACTGTTTTTT. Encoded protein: CASSDTGATNEKLFF.